The present T cell receptor beta chain was sequenced within a study of PD-L1 blockade in urothelial cancer. Turning to the study itself: Prior chemotherapy in patients spanned 0 to 3 regimens. Each blood sample yielded a median of around 130,000 T cells.

Time point given: pretreatment peripheral blood. CDR1 is SGDLS, CDR2 YYNGEE, per germline. The CDR3 covers 16 residues. Trimming left V 0 bases short and J 8 bases short, with 18 bases between. Each PCR had synthetic TCR analog templates added to it as a spike-in. Sequencing used immunoSEQ multiplex PCR; TCRdb keeps in-frame clones, though not all of them. The data show 45,000 to 70,000 clones, 85% to 90% seen once. The clonotype comes from an older man with urothelial cancer. The rearrangement joins TRBV9 to TRBJ2-1; possibly TRBD1 for D (6 bases). The sequenced sample was PBMCs, obtained around atezolizumab (anti-PD-L1) treatment. CDR3 sequence reads: CASSVAGVALNHEQFF. The CDR3 DNA sequence: TGTGCCAGCAGCGTAGCAGGGGTAGCCCTCAATCATGAGCAGTTCTTC.